This TCR beta chain was recorded in a study of blood T cells in healthy people across ages. The second PCR ran about 6 to 11 cycles with a sample-barcoded 5' primer and J-beta primers. Every individual sample yielded 2.5 million or more paired-end reads (each containing CDR3). A single record per CDR3 protein comes from TCRdb applying MiXCR to the 5' RACE reads. This table has 1.5 million to 2 million distinct CDR3 sequences, 49% appearing once. CDR3 length: 17 residues. Germline V lookup: CDR1 MGHRA, CDR2 YSYEKL. Trimming took off 4 bases at V and 0 bases at J, with 17 bases between the two ends. Details on this clonotype: Its target is not known.

Study findings and constraints: Researchers said unsorted PBMCs prevented a conclusive naive versus antigen-experienced comparison.

The receptor comes from a woman aged 40 to 50 in good health. The sample consisted of blood. V gene TRBV4-1 combines with J gene TRBJ2-3, with D uncertain. The CDR3 spells CASSLSGGRSSTDTQYF. The CDR3 nucleotides read TGCGCCAGCAGCCTATCCGGTGGCAGATCTAGCACAGATACGCAGTATTTT.